Given below is one T cell receptor beta chain in context. How the authors handled the data: Nucleated cell counts were estimated from reference gene primer amplification. Assay: immunoSEQ multiplex PCR; the TCRdb copy retains only in-frame clones and omits some. V, J and clone size are those of that table, while D and trimming were read from the DNA. The table has roughly 500,000 clones, 88% seen once. This entry is derived from a study of blood T cell repertoires in COVID-19. Study-wide background: The United States, Italy and Spain provided the acute and convalescent COVID-19 samples.

The V gene end was trimmed by 3 bases and the J gene end by 1 base; junction bases not matched to a gene: 6. This CDR3 spans 15 amino acids. Germline values: CDR1 SGDLS, CDR2 YYNGEE. Sequences were obtained from PBMCs or T cells enriched from blood (not recorded which). The TCR sequence derives from a woman in her thirties or forties who had recovered from COVID-19. The chain links TRBV9 to TRBJ2-7; TRBD2 aligns across 8 bases. The CDR3 nucleotides read TGTGCCAGCAGCGGAGCGGAGCGGGAGTCCTACGAGCAGTACTTC. Amino acid sequence: CASSGAERESYEQYF.